Described below is a single TCR beta chain sequence and its context. Its antigen remains unknown. The source of the sample is a study of CD39 and CD103 CD8 tumor-infiltrating T cells. Clones were sequenced by immunoSEQ multiplex PCR, and TCRdb holds only the in-frame ones, with some missing. The table includes 1,100 or so clones, under 85% detected once. Patients were not receiving any therapy when their samples were collected. This CDR3 spans 12 amino acids. Looked up from germline, CDR1 is SGHTS and CDR2 is YDEGEE. The V end lost 8 bases, the J end lost 3 bases, and 9 bases lay between the germline ends. Study-wide results and limits: DP TIL clonotypes were rarely found in blood or uninvolved lymph node.

The specimen was CD39- CD103- CD8+ T cells sorted from the tumor. The subset: CD103-CD39- double-negative CD45RA- CD8 T cells. The origin of this receptor is a human donor with ovarian cancer. This sequence joins TRBV5-8 and TRBJ1-5; the D is unclear. CDR3 bases: TGTGCCAGTGGACGGGTCAATCAGCCCCAGCATTTT. It encodes CASGRVNQPQHF.